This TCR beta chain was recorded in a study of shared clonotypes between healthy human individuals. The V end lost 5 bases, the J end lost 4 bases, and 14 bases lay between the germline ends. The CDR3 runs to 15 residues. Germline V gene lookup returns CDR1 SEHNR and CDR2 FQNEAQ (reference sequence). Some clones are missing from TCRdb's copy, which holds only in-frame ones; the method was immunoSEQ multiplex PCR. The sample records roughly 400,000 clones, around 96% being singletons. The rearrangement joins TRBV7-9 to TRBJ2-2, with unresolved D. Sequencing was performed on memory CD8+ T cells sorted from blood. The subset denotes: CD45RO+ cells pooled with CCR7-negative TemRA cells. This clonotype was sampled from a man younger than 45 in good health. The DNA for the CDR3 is TGTGCCAGCAGCCCGCAGGCCCGGGCCACCGGGGAGCTGTTTTTT. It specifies CASSPQARATGELFF.